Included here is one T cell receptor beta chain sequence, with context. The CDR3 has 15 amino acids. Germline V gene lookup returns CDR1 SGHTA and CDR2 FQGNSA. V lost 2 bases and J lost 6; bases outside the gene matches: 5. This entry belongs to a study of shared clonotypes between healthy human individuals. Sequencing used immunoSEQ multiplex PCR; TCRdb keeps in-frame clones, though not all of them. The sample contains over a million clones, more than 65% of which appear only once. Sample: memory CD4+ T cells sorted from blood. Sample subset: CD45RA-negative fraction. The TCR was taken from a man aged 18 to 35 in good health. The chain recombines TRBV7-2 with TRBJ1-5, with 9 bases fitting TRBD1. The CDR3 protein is CASSLTPDRGQPQHF. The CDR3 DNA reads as TGTGCCAGCAGCTTAACCCCGGACAGGGGTCAGCCCCAGCATTTT.